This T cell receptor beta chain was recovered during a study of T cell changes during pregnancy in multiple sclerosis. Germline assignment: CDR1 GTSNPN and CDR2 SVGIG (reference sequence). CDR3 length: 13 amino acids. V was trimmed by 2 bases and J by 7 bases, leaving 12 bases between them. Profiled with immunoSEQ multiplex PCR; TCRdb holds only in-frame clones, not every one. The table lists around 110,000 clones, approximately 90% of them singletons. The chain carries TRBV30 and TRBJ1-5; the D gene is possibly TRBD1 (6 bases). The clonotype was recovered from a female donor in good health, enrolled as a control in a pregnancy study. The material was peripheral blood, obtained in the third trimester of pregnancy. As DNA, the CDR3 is TGTGCCTGGAGTCCCCGGACAGACCAGCCCCAGCATTTT. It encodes CAWSPRTDQPQHF.